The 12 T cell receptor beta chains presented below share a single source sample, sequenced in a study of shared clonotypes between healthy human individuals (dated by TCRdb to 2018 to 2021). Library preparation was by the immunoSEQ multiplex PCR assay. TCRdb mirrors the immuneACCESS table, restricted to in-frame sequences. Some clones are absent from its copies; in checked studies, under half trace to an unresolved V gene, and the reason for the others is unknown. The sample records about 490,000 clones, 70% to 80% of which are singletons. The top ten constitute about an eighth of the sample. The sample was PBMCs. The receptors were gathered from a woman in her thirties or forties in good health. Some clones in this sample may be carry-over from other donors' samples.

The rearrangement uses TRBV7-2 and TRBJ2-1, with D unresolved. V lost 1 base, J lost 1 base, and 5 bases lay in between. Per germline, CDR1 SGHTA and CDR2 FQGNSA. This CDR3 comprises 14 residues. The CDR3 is CASSLEISYNEQFF. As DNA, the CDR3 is TGTGCCAGCAGCTTAGAAATTTCCTACAATGAGCAGTTCTTC.

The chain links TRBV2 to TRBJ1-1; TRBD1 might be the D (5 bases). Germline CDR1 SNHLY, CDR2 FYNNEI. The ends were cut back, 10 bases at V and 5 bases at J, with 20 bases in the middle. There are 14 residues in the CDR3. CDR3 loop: CATQDGAGGTEAFF. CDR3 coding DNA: TGTGCCACCCAGGACGGGGCCGGGGGAACTGAAGCTTTCTTT.

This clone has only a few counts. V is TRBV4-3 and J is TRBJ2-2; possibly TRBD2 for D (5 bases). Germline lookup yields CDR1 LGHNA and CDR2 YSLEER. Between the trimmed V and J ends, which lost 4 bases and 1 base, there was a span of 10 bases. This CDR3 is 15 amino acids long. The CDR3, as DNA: TGCGCCAGCAGCCGGGAGAGCCTGAACACCGGGGAGCTGTTTTTT. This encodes CASSRESLNTGELFF.

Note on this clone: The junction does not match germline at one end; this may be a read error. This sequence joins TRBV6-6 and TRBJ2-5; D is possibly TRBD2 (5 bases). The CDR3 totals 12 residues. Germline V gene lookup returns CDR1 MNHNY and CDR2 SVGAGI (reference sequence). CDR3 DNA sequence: TGTGCCAGCCGGGGTAACCAAGAGGCCCAGTACTTC. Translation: CASRGNQEAQYF.

The CDR3: CASSWGGRYNEQFF. The DNA of the CDR3 is TGTGCCAGCAGTTGGGGCGGTCGGTACAATGAGCAGTTCTTC. This chain uses TRBV6-5 with TRBJ2-1; TRBD1 might be the D (5 bases). V lost 4 bases, J lost 4 bases, and 11 bases lay in between. The CDR3 totals 14 residues. Germline V CDR1 and CDR2: MNHEY, SVGAGI.

The CDR3 is CASSLSGTSGNTIYF. In DNA form, the CDR3 reads TGTGCCAGTAGTCTATCCGGGACCTCTGGAAACACCATATATTTT. The J gene is TRBJ1-3, the V gene TRBV19; TRBD1 is a possible D gene (5 bases). V was trimmed by 5 bases and J by 0 bases, leaving 11 bases between them. This CDR3 has 15 amino acids. Germline CDR1 and CDR2: LNHDA and SQIVND (reference sequence).

The CDR3 DNA reads TGCGCCAGCAGCCAAGGGGCTAGTAGAAGGTGGTACGAGCAGTACTTC. It is translated as CASSQGASRRWYEQYF. The chain couples TRBV4-1 to TRBJ2-7; no clear D. The CDR3 length is 16 residues. Germline V gene lookup returns CDR1 MGHRA and CDR2 YSYEKL. Trimming stripped 1 base from V and 4 bases from J, with 17 bases between.

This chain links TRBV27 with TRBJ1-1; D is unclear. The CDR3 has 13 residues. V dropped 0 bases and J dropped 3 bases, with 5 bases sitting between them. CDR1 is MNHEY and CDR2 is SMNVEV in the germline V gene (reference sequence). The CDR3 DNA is TGTGCCAGCAGTTTATCGACTTACACTGAAGCTTTCTTT. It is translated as CASSLSTYTEAFF.

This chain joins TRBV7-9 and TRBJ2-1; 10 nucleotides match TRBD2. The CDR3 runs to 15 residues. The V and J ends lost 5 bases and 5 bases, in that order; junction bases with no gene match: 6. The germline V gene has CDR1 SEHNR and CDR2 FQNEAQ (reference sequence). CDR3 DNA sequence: TGTGCCAGCAGCCCGGGACTAGCGTCACACAATGAGCAGTTCTTC. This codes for CASSPGLASHNEQFF.

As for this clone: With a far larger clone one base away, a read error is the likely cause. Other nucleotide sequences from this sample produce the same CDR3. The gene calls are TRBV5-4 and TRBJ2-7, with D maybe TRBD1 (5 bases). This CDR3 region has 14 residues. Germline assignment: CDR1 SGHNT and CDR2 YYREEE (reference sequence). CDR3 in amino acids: CASSLGQWKGEQYF. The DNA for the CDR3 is TGCGCCAGCAGCTTGGGGCAATGGAAGGGCGAGCAGTACTTC.

Here the CDR3 reads CASFPRFNQPQHF. The CDR3 nucleotides read TGTGCCAGCTTTCCAAGATTCAATCAGCCCCAGCATTTT. This chain links TRBV2 with TRBJ1-5; no firm D call. The germline gives CDR1 SNHLY, CDR2 FYNNEI. The CDR3 contains 13 residues. Trimming pared 8 bases from V and 3 bases from J, leaving 11 bases between.

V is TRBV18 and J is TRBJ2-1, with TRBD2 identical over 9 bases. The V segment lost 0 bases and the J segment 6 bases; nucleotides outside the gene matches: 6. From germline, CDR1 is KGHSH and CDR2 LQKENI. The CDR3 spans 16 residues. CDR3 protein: CASSPPAGGWGNEQFF. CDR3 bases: TGTGCCAGCTCACCACCTGCGGGAGGGTGGGGCAATGAGCAGTTCTTC.